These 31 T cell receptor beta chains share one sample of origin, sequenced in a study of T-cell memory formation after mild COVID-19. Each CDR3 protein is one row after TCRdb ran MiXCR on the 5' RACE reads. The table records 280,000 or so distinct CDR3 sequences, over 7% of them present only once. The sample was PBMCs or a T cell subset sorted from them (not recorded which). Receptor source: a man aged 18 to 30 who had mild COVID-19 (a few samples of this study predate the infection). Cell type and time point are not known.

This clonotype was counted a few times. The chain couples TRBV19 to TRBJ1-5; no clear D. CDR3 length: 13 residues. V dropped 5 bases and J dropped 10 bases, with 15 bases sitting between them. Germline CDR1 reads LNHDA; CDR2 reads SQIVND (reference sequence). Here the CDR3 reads CASSDQDYFPQHF. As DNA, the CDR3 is TGTGCCAGTAGTGACCAGGACTACTTTCCCCAGCATTTT.

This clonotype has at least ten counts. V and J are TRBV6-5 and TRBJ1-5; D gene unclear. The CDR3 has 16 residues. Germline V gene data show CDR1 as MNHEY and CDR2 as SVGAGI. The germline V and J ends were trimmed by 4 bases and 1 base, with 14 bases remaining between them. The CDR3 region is CASSSRGPQSNQPQHF. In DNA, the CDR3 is TGTGCCAGCAGTTCTAGAGGTCCCCAAAGCAATCAGCCCCAGCATTTT.

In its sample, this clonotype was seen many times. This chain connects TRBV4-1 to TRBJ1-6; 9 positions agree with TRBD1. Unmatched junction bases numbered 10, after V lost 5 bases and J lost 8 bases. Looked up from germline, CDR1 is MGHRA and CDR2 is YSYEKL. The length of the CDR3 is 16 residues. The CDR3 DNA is TGCGCCAGCAGCGAGGGACAGGGTGCCCGTCATTCACCCCTCCACTTT. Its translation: CASSEGQGARHSPLHF.

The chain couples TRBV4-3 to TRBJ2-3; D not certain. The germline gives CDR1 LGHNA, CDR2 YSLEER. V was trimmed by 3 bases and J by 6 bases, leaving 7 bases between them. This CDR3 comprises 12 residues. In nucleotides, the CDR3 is TGCGCCAGCAGCCATGGTTTGGATACGCAGTATTTT. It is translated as CASSHGLDTQYF.

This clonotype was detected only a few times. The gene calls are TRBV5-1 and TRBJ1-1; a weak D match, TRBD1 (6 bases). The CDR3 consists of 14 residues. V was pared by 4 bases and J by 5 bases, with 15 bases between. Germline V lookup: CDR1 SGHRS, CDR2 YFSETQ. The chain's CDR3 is CASSRGAPGTEAFF. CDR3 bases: TGCGCCAGCAGCCGGGGGGCACCAGGGACTGAAGCTTTCTTT.

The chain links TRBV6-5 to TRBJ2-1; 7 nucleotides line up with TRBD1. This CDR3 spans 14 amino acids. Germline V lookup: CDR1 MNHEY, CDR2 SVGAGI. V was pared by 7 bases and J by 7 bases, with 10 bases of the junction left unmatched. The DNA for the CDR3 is TGTGCCAGCACGGGTCAGGGGGTAGTGAATGAGCAGTTCTTC. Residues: CASTGQGVVNEQFF.

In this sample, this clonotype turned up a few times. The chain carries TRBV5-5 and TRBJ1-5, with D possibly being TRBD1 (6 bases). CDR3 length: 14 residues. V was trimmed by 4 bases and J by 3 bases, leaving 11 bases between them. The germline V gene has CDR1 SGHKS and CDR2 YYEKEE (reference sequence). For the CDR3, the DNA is TGTGCCAGCAGCGCACAGGGTGCCAATCAGCCCCAGCATTTT. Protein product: CASSAQGANQPQHF.

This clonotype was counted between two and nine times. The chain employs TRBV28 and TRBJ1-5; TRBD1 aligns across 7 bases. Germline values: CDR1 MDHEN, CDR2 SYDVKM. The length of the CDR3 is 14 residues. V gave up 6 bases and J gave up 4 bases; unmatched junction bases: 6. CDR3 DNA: TGTGCCAGCAGGGGGGACAGAGGGAATCAGCCCCAGCATTTT. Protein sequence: CASRGDRGNQPQHF.

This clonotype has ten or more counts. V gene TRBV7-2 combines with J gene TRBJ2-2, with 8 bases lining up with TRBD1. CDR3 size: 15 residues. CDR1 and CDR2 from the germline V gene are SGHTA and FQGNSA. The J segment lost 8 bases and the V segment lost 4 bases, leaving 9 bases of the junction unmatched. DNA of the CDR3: TGTGCCAGCAGCTCCAGGACAGGGAGAGCTGGGGAGCTGTTTTTT. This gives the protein CASSSRTGRAGELFF.

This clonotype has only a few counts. CDR3 nucleotides: TGTGCCAGCAGCTTAGGGACAGGTCTGTCCTTTCTGGAGACCCAGTACTTC. It yields the protein CASSLGTGLSFLETQYF. V and J are TRBV11-2 and TRBJ2-5, with TRBD1 matching 7 bases. The CDR3 is 17 residues long. Looked up from germline, CDR1 is SGHAT and CDR2 is FQNNGV. V gave up 1 base and J gave up 5 bases; unmatched junction bases: 13. The variable domain in full, completed from reference TRBV11-2 and TRBJ2-5, reads EAGVAQSPRYKIIEKRQSVAFWCNPISGHATLYWYQQILGQGPKLLIQFQNNGVVDDSQLPKDRFSAERLKGVDSTLKIQPAKLEDSAVYLCASSLGTGLSFLETQYFGPGTRLLVL.

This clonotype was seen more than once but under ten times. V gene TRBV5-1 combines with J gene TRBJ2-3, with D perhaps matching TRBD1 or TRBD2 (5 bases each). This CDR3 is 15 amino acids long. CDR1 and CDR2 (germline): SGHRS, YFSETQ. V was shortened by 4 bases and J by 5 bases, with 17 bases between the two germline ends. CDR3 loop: CASSKTRMTEDTQYF. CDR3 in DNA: TGCGCCAGCAGCAAAACTAGGATGACAGAAGATACGCAGTATTTT.

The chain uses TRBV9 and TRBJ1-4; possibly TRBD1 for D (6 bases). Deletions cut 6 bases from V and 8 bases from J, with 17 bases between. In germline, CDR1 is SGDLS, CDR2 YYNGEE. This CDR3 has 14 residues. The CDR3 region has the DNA TGTGCCAGCACCCTAGGGGGGGATTCCGAAAAACTGTTTTTT. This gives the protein CASTLGGDSEKLFF. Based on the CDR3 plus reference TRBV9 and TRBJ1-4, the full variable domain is DSGVTQTPKHLITATGQRVTLRCSPRSGDLSVYWYQQSLDQGLQFLIQYYNGEERAKGNILERFSAQQFPDLHSELNLSSLELGDSALYFCASTLGGDSEKLFFGSGTQLSVL.

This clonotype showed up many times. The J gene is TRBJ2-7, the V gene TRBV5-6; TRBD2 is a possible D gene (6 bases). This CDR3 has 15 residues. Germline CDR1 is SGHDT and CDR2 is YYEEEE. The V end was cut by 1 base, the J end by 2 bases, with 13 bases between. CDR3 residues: CASSLPGTPTYEQYF. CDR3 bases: TGTGCCAGCAGCTTGCCCGGGACTCCAACCTACGAGCAGTACTTC.

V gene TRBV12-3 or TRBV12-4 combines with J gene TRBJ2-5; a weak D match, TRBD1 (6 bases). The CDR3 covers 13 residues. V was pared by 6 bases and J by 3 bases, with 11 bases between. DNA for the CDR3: TGTGCCAGCAGGCAAGGACAGAAAGAGACCCAGTACTTC. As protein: CASRQGQKETQYF.

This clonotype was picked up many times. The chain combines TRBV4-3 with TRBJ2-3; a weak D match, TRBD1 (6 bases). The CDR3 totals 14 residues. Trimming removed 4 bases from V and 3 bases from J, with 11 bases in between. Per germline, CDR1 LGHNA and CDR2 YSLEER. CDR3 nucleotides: TGCGCCAGCAGCCCAGGGGATTGGACAGATACGCAGTATTTT. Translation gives CASSPGDWTDTQYF.

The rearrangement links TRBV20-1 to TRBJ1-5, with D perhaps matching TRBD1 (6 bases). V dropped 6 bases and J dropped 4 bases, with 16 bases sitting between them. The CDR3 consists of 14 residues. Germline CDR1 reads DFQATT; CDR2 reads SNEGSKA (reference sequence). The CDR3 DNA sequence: TGCAGTGCCGCATCCGGGACACGTAATCAGCCCCAGCATTTT. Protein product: CSAASGTRNQPQHF.

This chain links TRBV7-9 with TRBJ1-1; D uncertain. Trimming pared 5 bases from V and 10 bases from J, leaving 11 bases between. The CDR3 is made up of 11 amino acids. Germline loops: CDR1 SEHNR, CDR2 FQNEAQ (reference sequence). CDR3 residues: CASSQSAAAFF. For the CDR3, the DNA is TGTGCCAGCAGCCAGAGTGCCGCAGCTTTCTTT. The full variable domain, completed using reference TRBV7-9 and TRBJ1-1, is DTGVSQNPRHKITKRGQNVTFRCDPISEHNRLYWYRQTLGQGPEFLTYFQNEAQLEKSRLLSDRFSAERPKGSFSTLEIQRTEQGDSAMYLCASSQSAAAFFGQGTRLTVV.

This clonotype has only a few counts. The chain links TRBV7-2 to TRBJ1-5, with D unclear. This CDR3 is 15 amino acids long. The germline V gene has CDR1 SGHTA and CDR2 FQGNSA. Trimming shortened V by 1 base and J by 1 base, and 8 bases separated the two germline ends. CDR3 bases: TGTGCCAGCAGCTTAGTGCCAGAGAGCAATCAGCCCCAGCATTTT. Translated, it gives CASSLVPESNQPQHF.

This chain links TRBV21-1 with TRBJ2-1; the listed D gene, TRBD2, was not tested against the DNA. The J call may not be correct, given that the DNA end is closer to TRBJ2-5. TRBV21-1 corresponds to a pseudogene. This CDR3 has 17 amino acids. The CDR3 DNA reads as TGTGCCAGCAGCAAAAGGAGTGGCTACGATTCGGGAGAGACCCAGTACTTC. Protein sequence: CASSKRSGYDSGETQYF.

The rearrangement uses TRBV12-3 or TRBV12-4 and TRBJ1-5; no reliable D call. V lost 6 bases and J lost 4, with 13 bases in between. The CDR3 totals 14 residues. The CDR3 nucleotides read TGTGCCAGCAGCCTCGGATCGGGGAATCAGCCCCAGCATTTT. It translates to CASSLGSGNQPQHF.

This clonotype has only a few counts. CDR3 DNA: TGTGCCAGCAGCTTCCCTGCCAGGGGAGATAACTATGGCTACACCTTC. This sequence encodes CASSFPARGDNYGYTF. The V gene is TRBV7-9, the J gene TRBJ1-2; possibly TRBD1 for D (6 bases). Germline loops: CDR1 SEHNR, CDR2 FQNEAQ (reference sequence). The CDR3 is made up of 16 amino acids. V was cut by 3 bases and J by 1 base, with 15 bases left in between.

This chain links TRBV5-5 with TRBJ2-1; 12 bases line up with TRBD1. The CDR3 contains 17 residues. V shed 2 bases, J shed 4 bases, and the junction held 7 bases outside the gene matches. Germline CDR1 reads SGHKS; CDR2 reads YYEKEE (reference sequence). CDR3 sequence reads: CASSLTGTGGQYNEQFF. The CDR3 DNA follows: TGTGCCAGCAGCTTAACCGGGACAGGGGGCCAGTACAATGAGCAGTTCTTC.

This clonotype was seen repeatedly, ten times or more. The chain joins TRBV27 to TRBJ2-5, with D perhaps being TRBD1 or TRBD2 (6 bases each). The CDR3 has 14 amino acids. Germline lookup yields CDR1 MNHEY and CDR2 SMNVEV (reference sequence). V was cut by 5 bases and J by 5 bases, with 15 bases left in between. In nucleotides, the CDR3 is TGTGCCAGCAGTCCTATGGGGGGCGGTGAGACCCAGTACTTC. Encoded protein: CASSPMGGGETQYF.

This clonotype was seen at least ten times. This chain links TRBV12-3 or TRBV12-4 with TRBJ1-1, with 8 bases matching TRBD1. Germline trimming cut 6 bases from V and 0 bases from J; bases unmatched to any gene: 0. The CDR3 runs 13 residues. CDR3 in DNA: TGTGCCAGCAGGGACAGGGTGAACACTGAAGCTTTCTTT. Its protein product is CASRDRVNTEAFF.

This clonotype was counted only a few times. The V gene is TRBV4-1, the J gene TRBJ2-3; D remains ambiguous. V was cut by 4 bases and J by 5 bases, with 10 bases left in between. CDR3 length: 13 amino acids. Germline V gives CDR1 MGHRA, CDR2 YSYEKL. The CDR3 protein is CASSPQRQDTQYF. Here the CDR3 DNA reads TGCGCCAGCAGCCCCCAGAGGCAAGATACGCAGTATTTT.

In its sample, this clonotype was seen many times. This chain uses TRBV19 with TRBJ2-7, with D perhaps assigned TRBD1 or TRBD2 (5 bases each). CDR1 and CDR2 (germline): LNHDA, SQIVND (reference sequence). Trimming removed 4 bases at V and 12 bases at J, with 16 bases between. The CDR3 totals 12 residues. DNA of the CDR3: TGTGCCAGTAGTACACCACGGGGCCCCCGGTACTTC. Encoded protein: CASSTPRGPRYF.

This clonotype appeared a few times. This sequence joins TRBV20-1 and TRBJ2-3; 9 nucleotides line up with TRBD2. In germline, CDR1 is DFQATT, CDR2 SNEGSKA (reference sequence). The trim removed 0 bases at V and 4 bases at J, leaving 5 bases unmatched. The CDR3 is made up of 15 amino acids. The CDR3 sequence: CSARDLERGADTQYF. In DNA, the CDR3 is TGCAGTGCTAGAGATCTTGAGCGGGGGGCAGATACGCAGTATTTT.

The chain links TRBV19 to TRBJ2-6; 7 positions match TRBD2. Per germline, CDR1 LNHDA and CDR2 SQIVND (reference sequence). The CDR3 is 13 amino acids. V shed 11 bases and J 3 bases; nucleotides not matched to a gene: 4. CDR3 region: CACRGSGANVLTF. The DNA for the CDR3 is TGTGCCTGTCGCGGGAGTGGGGCCAACGTCCTGACTTTC.

The CDR3 DNA sequence: TGCGCCAGCAGCTCCCGGGACATTAGCACAGATACGCAGTATTTT. Its protein product is CASSSRDISTDTQYF. The rearrangement uses TRBV5-1 and TRBJ2-3; perhaps TRBD1 as D (6 bases). V was cut by 3 bases and J by 0 bases, with 11 bases left in between. The CDR3 has 15 amino acids. The germline V gene encodes CDR1 SGHRS and CDR2 YFSETQ. The variable domain in full, with the rest retrieved from reference TRBV5-1 and TRBJ2-3, is KAGVTQTPRYLIKTRGQQVTLSCSPISGHRSVSWYQQTPGQGLQFLFEYFSETQRNKGNFPGRFSGRQFSNSRSEMNVSTLELGDSALYLCASSSRDISTDTQYFGPGTRLTVL.

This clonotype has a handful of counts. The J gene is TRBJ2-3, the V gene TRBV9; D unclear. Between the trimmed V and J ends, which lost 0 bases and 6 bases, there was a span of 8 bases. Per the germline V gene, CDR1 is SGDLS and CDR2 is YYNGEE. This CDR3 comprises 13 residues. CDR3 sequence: CASSVADWDTQYF. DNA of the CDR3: TGTGCCAGCAGCGTAGCTGACTGGGATACGCAGTATTTT.

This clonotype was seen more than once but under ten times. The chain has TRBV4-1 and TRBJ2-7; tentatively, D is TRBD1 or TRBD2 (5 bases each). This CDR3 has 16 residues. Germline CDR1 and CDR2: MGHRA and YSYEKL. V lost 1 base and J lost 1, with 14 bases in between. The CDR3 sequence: CASSQGSGTASYEQYV. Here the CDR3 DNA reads TGCGCCAGCAGCCAAGGGTCCGGGACGGCTTCCTACGAGCAGTACGTC.